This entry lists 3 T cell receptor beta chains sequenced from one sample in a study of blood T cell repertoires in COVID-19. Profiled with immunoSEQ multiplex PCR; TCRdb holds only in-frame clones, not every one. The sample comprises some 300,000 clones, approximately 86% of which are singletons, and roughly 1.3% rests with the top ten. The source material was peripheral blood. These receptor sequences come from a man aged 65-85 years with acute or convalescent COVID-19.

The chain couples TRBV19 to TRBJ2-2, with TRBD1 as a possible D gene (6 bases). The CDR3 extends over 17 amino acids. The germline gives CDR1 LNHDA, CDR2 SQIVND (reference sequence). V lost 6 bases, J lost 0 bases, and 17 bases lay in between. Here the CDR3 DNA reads TGTGCCAGTAGATGGGGTCAAGGACAGACGAACACCGGGGAGCTGTTTTTT. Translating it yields CASRWGQGQTNTGELFF. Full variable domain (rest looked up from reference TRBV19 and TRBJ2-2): DGGITQSPKYLFRKEGQNVTLSCEQNLNHDAMYWYRQDPGQGLRLIYYSQIVNDFQKGDIAEGYSVSREKKESFPLTVTSAQKNPTAFYLCASRWGQGQTNTGELFFGEGSRLTVL.

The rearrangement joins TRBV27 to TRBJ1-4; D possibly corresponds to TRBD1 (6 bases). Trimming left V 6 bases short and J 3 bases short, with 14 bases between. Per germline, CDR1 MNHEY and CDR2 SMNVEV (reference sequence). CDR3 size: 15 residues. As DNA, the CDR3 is TGTGCCAGCAGGCCCACAGGGTGGGCTAATGAAAAACTGTTTTTT. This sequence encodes CASRPTGWANEKLFF. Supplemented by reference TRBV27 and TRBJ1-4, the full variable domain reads EAQVTQNPRYLITVTGKKLTVTCSQNMNHEYMSWYRQDPGLGLRQIYYSMNVEVTDKGDVPEGYKVSRKEKRNFPLILESPSPNQTSLYFCASRPTGWANEKLFFGSGTQLSVL.

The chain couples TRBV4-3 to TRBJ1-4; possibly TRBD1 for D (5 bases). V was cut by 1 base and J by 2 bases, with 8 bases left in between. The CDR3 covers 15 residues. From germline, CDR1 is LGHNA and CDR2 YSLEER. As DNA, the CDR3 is TGCGCCAGCAGCCAAGGGAGGGGCACTAATGAAAAACTGTTTTTT. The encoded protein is CASSQGRGTNEKLFF.